This T cell receptor beta chain was captured by sequencing in a study of blood T cell repertoires in COVID-19. As for the study in general: Researchers got acute and convalescent COVID-19 samples from the United States, Italy and Spain. Nucleic acid was either cDNA or gDNA, and it came from T cells, B-cell-depleted T cells, or PBMCs.

Germline assignment: CDR1 SGHTA and CDR2 FQGTGA. V dropped 5 bases and J dropped 4; count of bases not matched to a gene: 14. There are 17 residues in the CDR3. Authors' processing steps: Researchers report that nucleated cell counts were estimated from reference gene primer amplification. Repertoires were generated with immunoSEQ multiplex PCR, while TCRdb's copy carries only in-frame clones and drops some. The V and J calls and clone size are taken from that table; D and trimming were inferred from the DNA. Of about 190,000 clones in the sample, approximately 90% were seen once. The rearrangement links TRBV7-3 to TRBJ2-5; TRBD1 matches at 9 bases. The sample taken for sequencing was peripheral blood. The clonotype originates from a woman aged 18-29 years who had recovered from COVID-19. CDR3 sequence reads: CASSPNRGRTLLETQYF. The CDR3 DNA reads as TGTGCCAGCAGCCCGAACAGGGGGCGCACTTTACTAGAGACCCAGTACTTC.